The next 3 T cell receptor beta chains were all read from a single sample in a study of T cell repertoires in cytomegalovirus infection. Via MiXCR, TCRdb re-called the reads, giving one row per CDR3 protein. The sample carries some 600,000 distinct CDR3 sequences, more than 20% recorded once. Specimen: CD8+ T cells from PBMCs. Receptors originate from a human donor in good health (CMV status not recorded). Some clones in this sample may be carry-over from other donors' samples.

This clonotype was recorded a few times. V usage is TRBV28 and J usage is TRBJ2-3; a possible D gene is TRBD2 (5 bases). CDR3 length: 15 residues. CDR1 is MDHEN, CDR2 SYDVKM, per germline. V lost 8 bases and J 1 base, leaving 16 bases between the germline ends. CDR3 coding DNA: TGTGCCAGCTCCTTGGGGAGACCCCGCACAGATACGCAGTATTTT. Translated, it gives CASSLGRPRTDTQYF.

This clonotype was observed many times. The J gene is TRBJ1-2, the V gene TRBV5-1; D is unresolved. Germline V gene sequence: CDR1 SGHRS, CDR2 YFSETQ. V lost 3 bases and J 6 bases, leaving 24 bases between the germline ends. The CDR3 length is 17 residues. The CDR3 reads CASSSPETSSSTNGYTF. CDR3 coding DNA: TGCGCCAGCAGCTCCCCGGAAACGTCGTCCTCCACTAATGGCTACACCTTC.

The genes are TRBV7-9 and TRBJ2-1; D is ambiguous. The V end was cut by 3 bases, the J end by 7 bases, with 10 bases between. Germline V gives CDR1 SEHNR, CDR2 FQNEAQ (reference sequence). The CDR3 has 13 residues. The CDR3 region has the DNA TGTGCCAGCAGCTTTTCCTTAGATAATGAGCAGTTCTTC. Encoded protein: CASSFSLDNEQFF.